The 28 T cell receptor beta chains presented below share a single source sample, sequenced in a study of PD-L1 blockade in urothelial cancer. The assay was immunoSEQ multiplex PCR, and TCRdb's table has in-frame clones only and misses some. The profile shows roughly 30,000 clones, roughly 84% of them singletons. Specified time point: pretreatment peripheral blood. The source material was PBMCs, sampled around atezolizumab (anti-PD-L1) treatment. These receptors all stem from a man aged 60-69 years with urothelial cancer.

This clone turned up a few times. The chain combines TRBV14 with TRBJ1-1; D not resolved. Germline assignment: CDR1 SGHDN and CDR2 FVKESK. The V gene lost 0 bases and the J gene lost 2 bases, with 7 bases spanning the gap. The CDR3 consists of 14 residues. CDR3 amino acids: CASSQDHRNTEAFF. The CDR3 nucleotides read TGTGCCAGCAGCCAAGATCACAGAAACACTGAAGCTTTCTTT.

The chain recombines TRBV5-1 with TRBJ2-7; 10 nucleotides align to TRBD2. V lost 3 bases, J lost 1 base, and 4 bases stayed unmatched. Germline CDR1 and CDR2: SGHRS and YFSETQ. CDR3 length: 15 amino acids. CDR3 nucleotide sequence: TGCGCCAGCAGCTGGGGACTAGCGTTTTCCTACGAGCAGTACTTC. Translation gives CASSWGLAFSYEQYF.

Written as DNA, the CDR3 is TGTGCCAGCAGCTTAGCGGGAGGGCCCGAAGGATGGGAGACCCAGTACTTC. This translates into CASSLAGGPEGWETQYF. The V call is TRBV13, the J call TRBJ2-5; 8 bases are shared with TRBD2. V trimming: 1 base; J trimming: 5 bases; junction bases outside the gene matches: 12. Looked up from germline, CDR1 is PRHDT and CDR2 is FYEKMQ (reference sequence). The CDR3 is 17 residues long.

The DNA of the CDR3 is TGTGCCAGCTCACCTGACAGGGTTAACACCGGGGAGCTGTTTTTT. Translation gives CASSPDRVNTGELFF. The genes are TRBV18 and TRBJ2-2; 7 bases are a match to TRBD1. This CDR3 has 15 residues. V was clipped by 3 bases and J by 2 bases; unmatched bases: 3. Germline V gives CDR1 KGHSH, CDR2 LQKENI.

This clone was observed a few times. The rearrangement joins TRBV30 to TRBJ1-2; 8 bases are shared with TRBD1. Germline V gene sequence: CDR1 GTSNPN, CDR2 SVGIG (reference sequence). Germline trimming cut 3 bases from V and 8 bases from J; bases unmatched to any gene: 8. This CDR3 has 13 amino acids. The CDR3 DNA is TGTGCCTGGAGCCGGGACAGGCCTAGAGGCTACACCTTC. It specifies CAWSRDRPRGYTF.

The gene calls are TRBV4-1 and TRBJ1-1; D possibly corresponds to TRBD1 (5 bases). The ends were cut back, 0 bases at V and 1 base at J, with 18 bases in the middle. Germline assignment: CDR1 MGHRA and CDR2 YSYEKL. The CDR3 length is 18 residues. CDR3 loop: CASSQDPGGVGTNTEAFF. The CDR3 nucleotides read TGCGCCAGCAGCCAAGACCCGGGGGGAGTGGGGACGAACACTGAAGCTTTCTTT.

The chain employs TRBV6-6 and TRBJ2-3, with D possibly being TRBD2 (6 bases). This CDR3 has 13 amino acids. Germline CDR1 and CDR2: MNHNY and SVGAGI (reference sequence). V gave up 5 bases and J gave up 2 bases, with 8 bases separating them. The CDR3 here is CASSGGTTDTQYF. The CDR3 DNA sequence: TGTGCCAGCAGTGGAGGGACCACAGATACGCAGTATTTT.

The chain recombines TRBV6-5 with TRBJ1-5, with D possibly matching TRBD1 (6 bases). CDR3 length: 15 residues. The V end lost 4 bases, the J end lost 5 bases, and 15 bases lay between the germline ends. Germline CDR1 and CDR2: MNHEY and SVGAGI. CDR3 residues: CASSSTGLGDQPQHF. CDR3 bases: TGTGCCAGCAGTTCAACAGGGTTAGGCGATCAGCCCCAGCATTTT.

The chain links TRBV5-6 to TRBJ2-1; no definite D call. CDR3 length: 13 amino acids. The V gene lost 0 bases and the J gene lost 5 bases, with 6 bases spanning the gap. The germline V gene encodes CDR1 SGHDT and CDR2 YYEEEE. The CDR3 loop reads CASSLDTHNEQFF. For the CDR3, the DNA is TGTGCCAGCAGCTTGGACACCCACAATGAGCAGTTCTTC.

This chain uses TRBV30 with TRBJ1-5, with 9 bases that match TRBD1. Germline V CDR1 and CDR2: GTSNPN, SVGIG (reference sequence). V lost 8 bases to trimming and J lost 4 bases; unmatched junction nucleotides: 9. This CDR3 is 14 amino acids long. This CDR3 reads CALATGGPNQPQHF. For the CDR3, the DNA is TGTGCCCTTGCGACAGGGGGGCCTAATCAGCCCCAGCATTTT.

This clone was observed a few times. The chain uses TRBV11-2 and TRBJ2-1; D possibly corresponds to TRBD1 (6 bases). This CDR3 is 15 amino acids long. V was clipped by 2 bases and J by 2 bases, with 10 bases between them. The germline gives CDR1 SGHAT, CDR2 FQNNGV. The CDR3 nucleotides read TGTGCCAGCAGCTTATCACAGGGACCCTACAATGAGCAGTTCTTC. This codes for CASSLSQGPYNEQFF.

The V call is TRBV14, the J call TRBJ2-1; TRBD1 might be the D (5 bases). The germline V gene has CDR1 SGHDN and CDR2 FVKESK. Trimming stripped 1 base from V and 6 bases from J, with 19 bases between. This CDR3 has 17 residues. DNA for the CDR3: TGTGCCAGCAGCCAAGGAAGGGGCTCCGGGTTTCGCAATGAGCAGTTCTTC. Amino acids: CASSQGRGSGFRNEQFF.

V and J are TRBV30 and TRBJ2-3, with 7 bases aligning to TRBD1. The CDR3 is 14 amino acids. The junction had 5 bases not matched to a gene; V was cut back by 0 bases and J by 5 bases. The germline CDR1 and CDR2 sequences are GTSNPN and SVGIG (reference sequence). CDR3 in amino acids: CAWSVRQGVDTQYF. The CDR3 bases are TGTGCCTGGAGTGTAAGGCAGGGGGTAGATACGCAGTATTTT.

The chain is built from TRBV7-2 and TRBJ2-2; 14 bases match TRBD2. Germline loops: CDR1 SGHTA, CDR2 FQGNSA. CDR3 size: 19 residues. Trimming took 2 bases from V and 6 from J; bases not matched to a gene: 11. CDR3 residues: CASSLRLAGGLGTAGELFF. As DNA, the CDR3 is TGTGCCAGCAGCTTAAGACTAGCGGGAGGGTTGGGGACCGCCGGGGAGCTGTTTTTT.

The chain links TRBV27 to TRBJ1-2; 9 nucleotides match TRBD1. In germline, CDR1 is MNHEY, CDR2 SMNVEV (reference sequence). The CDR3 covers 19 residues. V shed 5 bases, J shed 0 bases, and the junction held 16 bases outside the gene matches. For the CDR3, the DNA is TGTGCCAGCAGTAAGTGGGACAGGGAGAACCGAGAGACTAACTATGGCTACACCTTC. It encodes CASSKWDRENRETNYGYTF.

The chain recombines TRBV7-3 with TRBJ2-5; weak D call: TRBD2 (5 bases). Germline lookup yields CDR1 SGHTA and CDR2 FQGTGA. V gave up 4 bases and J gave up 7 bases, with 19 bases separating them. The CDR3 has 15 amino acids. The CDR3 reads CASSYAGKAGATQYF. The CDR3 DNA reads as TGTGCCAGCAGCTACGCCGGGAAAGCAGGAGCGACCCAGTACTTC.

The CDR3: CASSARVSYEQYF. The CDR3 DNA is TGTGCCAGCAGCGCACGGGTTTCCTACGAGCAGTACTTC. The chain has TRBV9 and TRBJ2-7; D unresolved. CDR3 length: 13 residues. Germline assignment: CDR1 SGDLS and CDR2 YYNGEE. V lost 3 bases and J 1 base, leaving 8 bases between the germline ends. Supplemented by reference TRBV9 and TRBJ2-7, the full variable domain reads DSGVTQTPKHLITATGQRVTLRCSPRSGDLSVYWYQQSLDQGLQFLIQYYNGEERAKGNILERFSAQQFPDLHSELNLSSLELGDSALYFCASSARVSYEQYFGPGTRLTVT.

The chain is built from TRBV14 and TRBJ2-7; TRBD1 is a possible D gene (6 bases). The V and J ends lost 1 base and 0 bases respectively, with 7 bases between them. The CDR3 extends over 14 amino acids. The V gene's germline CDR1 is SGHDN and CDR2 FVKESK. CDR3 bases: TGTGCCAGCAGCCAAGGGACAGCCTCCTACGAGCAGTACTTC. Translated, it gives CASSQGTASYEQYF.

J is TRBJ2-5 and V is TRBV5-6, with 12 bases lining up with TRBD2. Germline V gene sequence: CDR1 SGHDT, CDR2 YYEEEE. The CDR3 extends over 14 amino acids. The ends lost 2 bases at V and 5 bases at J; junction bases unmatched: 1. DNA for the CDR3: TGTGCCAGCAGCTTAACTAGCGGGAGGGAGACCCAGTACTTC. This sequence encodes CASSLTSGRETQYF.

The chain combines TRBV6-7 with TRBJ2-3; TRBD2 matches at 10 bases. TRBV6-7 is an ORF, with its function uncertain. The CDR3 is 14 amino acids. V gave up 7 bases and J gave up 3 bases; unmatched junction bases: 4. The CDR3 DNA reads TGTGCCAGCATTATAGCGGGAGGAACAGATACGCAGTATTTT. As protein: CASIIAGGTDTQYF.

This sequence joins TRBV7-9 and TRBJ2-1; 7 nucleotides match TRBD2. The V gene's germline CDR1 is SEHNR and CDR2 FQNEAQ (reference sequence). The CDR3 totals 18 residues. J gave up 0 bases and V 2 bases, and 10 bases lay outside the gene matches. CDR3 residues: CASSLWLGGSNSYNEQFF. For the CDR3, the DNA is TGTGCCAGCAGCTTATGGTTGGGCGGGAGTAACTCCTACAATGAGCAGTTCTTC.

Worth noting for this clone: One end of the junction varies from germline; a read error may be responsible. CDR3 amino acids: CASSDRQYF. CDR3 sequence (DNA): TGTGCCAGCAGTGATAGGCAGTATTTT. The gene calls are TRBV6-1 and TRBJ2-3; D is unresolved. Germline values: CDR1 MNHNS, CDR2 SASEGT. This CDR3 has 9 amino acids.

This chain joins TRBV13 and TRBJ2-2; 10 bases are shared with TRBD2. Looked up from germline, CDR1 is PRHDT and CDR2 is FYEKMQ (reference sequence). The CDR3 consists of 17 residues. V trimming: 1 base; J trimming: 3 bases; junction bases outside the gene matches: 5. CDR3 residues: CASSLVGLAGDTGELFF. Here the CDR3 DNA reads TGTGCCAGCAGCTTAGTCGGGCTAGCGGGAGACACCGGGGAGCTGTTTTTT.

The rearrangement uses TRBV4-3 and TRBJ2-7, with TRBD2 as a possible D gene (5 bases). Germline values: CDR1 LGHNA, CDR2 YSLEER. This CDR3 comprises 14 residues. V dropped 1 base and J dropped 5 bases, with 12 bases sitting between them. Here the CDR3 DNA reads TGCGCCAGCAGCCAAGCCACTAGTACCAACGAGCAGTACTTC. It encodes CASSQATSTNEQYF.

The V and J genes are TRBV7-2 and TRBJ2-7; D is perhaps TRBD2 (6 bases). CDR3 size: 13 residues. CDR1 is SGHTA, CDR2 FQGNSA, per germline. Trimming cost V 5 bases and J 9 bases, with 17 bases left between them. CDR3 amino acids: CASSQGGTAGQYF. DNA of the CDR3: TGTGCCAGCAGCCAAGGAGGGACCGCAGGGCAGTACTTC.

The CDR3, as DNA: TGTGCCAGCAGCTTAGGGGTGAGGACTAGCGGTACAGATACGCAGTATTTT. Translation: CASSLGVRTSGTDTQYF. This chain uses TRBV11-2 with TRBJ2-3; 10 bases map to TRBD2. With 1 base clipped from V and 3 bases from J, the junction kept 7 bases outside the gene matches. CDR1 and CDR2 (germline): SGHAT, FQNNGV. The CDR3 has 17 amino acids.

This clone has a handful of counts. The CDR3 DNA sequence: TGTGCCAGCAGTGAACGGAGGACAGGGGGCGGCCAAGAGACCCAGTACTTC. It specifies CASSERRTGGGQETQYF. The gene calls are TRBV6-1 and TRBJ2-5; 11 positions match TRBD1. Germline CDR1 and CDR2: MNHNS and SASEGT. The CDR3 sequence is 17 residues long. The V and J ends lost 2 bases and 1 base, in that order; junction bases with no gene match: 6.

V gene TRBV7-9 combines with J gene TRBJ2-5, with 7 bases lining up with TRBD2. Germline V gene sequence: CDR1 SEHNR, CDR2 FQNEAQ (reference sequence). V dropped 1 base and J dropped 0; count of bases not matched to a gene: 2. The CDR3 runs to 15 residues. The CDR3 DNA reads TGTGCCAGCAGCTTAGGGCTAGCGGACCAAGAGACCCAGTACTTC. It is translated as CASSLGLADQETQYF. Full variable domain (rest looked up from reference TRBV7-9 and TRBJ2-5): DTGVSQNPRHKITKRGQNVTFRCDPISEHNRLYWYRQTLGQGPEFLTYFQNEAQLEKSRLLSDRFSAERPKGSFSTLEIQRTEQGDSAMYLCASSLGLADQETQYFGPGTRLLVL.